The rows below give T cell receptor beta chains drawn from one sample of a study of shared clonotypes between healthy human individuals. Repertoires were generated with immunoSEQ multiplex PCR, while TCRdb's copy carries only in-frame clones and drops some. The sample includes 180,000 or so clones, 80% to 95% of them seen just once. The material sequenced was naive CD4+ T cells sorted from blood. Receptors were obtained from a woman in her thirties in good health. Each CDR3 is given with its conserved first and last residue. The D gene is left open where the match is weak. Not all rows give a size; the values are once, few, many and, for expanded clones, a class.

>13|few|-|TRBV7-9|TRBJ2-7
TGTGCCAGCAGCTTAGACGGACCTTCAGAGCAGTACTTC
CASSLDGPSEQYF
>17|-|-|TRBV7-9|TRBJ2-7
TGTGCCAGCAGCTGGATGAACAGGGGGGGGATTCCCTACGAGCAGTACTTC
CASSWMNRGGIPYEQYF
>16|-|TRBD2|TRBV28|TRBJ2-1
TGTGCCAGCAGTTTGAGAGGTAGCGGGAGTGACAATGAGCAGTTCTTC
CASSLRGSGSDNEQFF
>15|-|TRBD1|TRBV19|TRBJ1-2
TGTGCCAGTACCCCGGTGGGACAGGGCCTCTATGGCTACACCTTC
CASTPVGQGLYGYTF
>12|few|-|TRBV10-3|TRBJ1-1
TGTGCCATCAGTGAGTTCGACACTGAAGCTTTCTTT
CAISEFDTEAFF
>17|once|TRBD1|TRBV28|TRBJ1-2
TGTGCCAGCAGTTCTCCCGGGACAGGGAATCGCCGTGGTGGCTACACCTTC
CASSSPGTGNRRGGYTF
>14|-|-|TRBV19|TRBJ2-3
TGTGCCAGTAGTATCCAGGGGAGGGGAGATACGCAGTATTTT
CASSIQGRGDTQYF
>15|-|-|TRBV12-2|TRBJ1-1
TGTGCAAGTCGCTTAGCGGGGGACAGGAACACTGAAGCTTTCTTT
CASRLAGDRNTEAFF
>13|-|-|TRBV5-1|TRBJ2-2
TGCGCCAGCAGCTTGGTCGGTACCGGGGAGCTGTTTTTT
CASSLVGTGELFF
>16|-|-|TRBV7-2|TRBJ2-4
TGTGCCAGCAGCTTGGGGCACCGCTTAGCCAAAAACATTCAGTACTTC
CASSLGHRLAKNIQYF
>15|-|-|TRBV15|TRBJ1-5
TGTGCCACCAGCAGAGACCGAAATAGCAATCAGCCCCAGCATTTT
CATSRDRNSNQPQHF
>16|-|-|TRBV11-2|TRBJ2-7
TGTGCCAGCAGCTTAGGCTCGGGACCCTTGGCCTACGAGCAGTACTTC
CASSLGSGPLAYEQYF
>15|-|-|TRBV5-1|TRBJ2-5
TGCGCCAGCAGCTTGTTTGGAGGATCTAAAGAGACCCAGTACTTC
CASSLFGGSKETQYF
>14|-|TRBD1|TRBV27|TRBJ1-6
TGTGCCAGCAGTTTGGACAGGCCGGGAGGAACCCTCCACTTT
CASSLDRPGGTLHF
>14|-|TRBD1|TRBV6-5|TRBJ1-2
TGTGCCAGCAGTTCGACAGGGGGCGACTATGGCTACACCTTC
CASSSTGGDYGYTF
>14|-|-|TRBV10-3|TRBJ1-2
TGTGCCATCCGCGGCAGTACCCTTGAGTATGGCTACACCTTC
CAIRGSTLEYGYTF
>13|-|-|TRBV28|TRBJ2-1
TGTGCCAGCAGCCTGGACAGTCCAAATGAGCAGTTCTTC
CASSLDSPNEQFF
>13|-|TRBD1|TRBV19|TRBJ1-1
TGTGCCAGTAGTGGGACAGTCAACACTGAAGCTTTCTTT
CASSGTVNTEAFF
>18|-|TRBD1|TRBV28|TRBJ1-4
TGTGCCAGCAGTTTATGGACCAGGGGGCTATCAACTAATGAAAAACTGTTTTTT
CASSLWTRGLSTNEKLFF
>18|-|TRBD2|TRBV7-3|TRBJ2-2
TGTGCCAGCAGCTTAACTCCAACTAGCGGGAGTTTCACCGGGGAGCTGTTTTTT
CASSLTPTSGSFTGELFF
>13|few|-|TRBV19|TRBJ2-7
TGTGCCAGTAGTATAGTGGGGGTCCACGAGCAGTACTTC
CASSIVGVHEQYF
>13|-|-|TRBV10-2|TRBJ1-5
TGCGCCAGCAACCAATATAGCAATCAGCCCCAGCATTTT
CASNQYSNQPQHF
>16|-|TRBD1|TRBV27|TRBJ2-7
TGTGCCAGCAGTTTACGGGGCCCGGGACAGGGTTACGAGCAGTACTTC
CASSLRGPGQGYEQYF
>15|-|TRBD2|TRBV6-5|TRBJ2-7
TGTGCCAGCAGTTACTCAGGCGGGAGGGACTACGAGCAGTACTTC
CASSYSGGRDYEQYF
>15|-|-|TRBV4-1|TRBJ1-5
TGCGCCAGCACCCCGGGGCCAGGGGAAAATCAGCCCCAGCATTTT
CASTPGPGENQPQHF
>14|-|-|TRBV7-2|TRBJ1-1
TGTGCCAGCAGCTTAGCCAGCTCGAACACTGAAGCTTTCTTT
CASSLASSNTEAFF
>14|once|-|TRBV6-5|TRBJ1-4
TGTGCCAGCAGTTACGGGTTGGAGGTTGAAAAACTGTTTTTT
CASSYGLEVEKLFF
>16|-|-|TRBV4-1|TRBJ1-1
TGCGCCAGCAGCCAAATGAGGGGCAAATCGAACACTGAAGCTTTCTTT
CASSQMRGKSNTEAFF
>15|-|TRBD2|TRBV6-4|TRBJ2-7
TGTGCCAGCAATCCCGGACTAGCGGCAACCTACGAGCAGTACTTC
CASNPGLAATYEQYF
>15|-|-|TRBV19|TRBJ1-5
TGTGCCAGTAGTATAGTTCGAGACAGTAATCAGCCCCAGCATTTT
CASSIVRDSNQPQHF
>15|-|-|TRBV28|TRBJ2-3
TGTGCCAGCAGTTTAGAGCAGGGGCAGGGAGATACGCAGTATTTT
CASSLEQGQGDTQYF
>11|-|-|TRBV13|TRBJ2-3
TGTGCCAGCAGCAACCCCGATACGCAGTATTTT
CASSNPDTQYF
>14|-|-|TRBV6-5|TRBJ1-5
TGTGCCAGCAGTTACTCAGGGGGAAATCAGCCCCAGCATTTT
CASSYSGGNQPQHF
>16|-|TRBD2|TRBV7-6|TRBJ2-7
TGTGCCAGCAGCGCGGGACTAGCGGGAGAATCTGGCGAGCAGTACTTC
CASSAGLAGESGEQYF
>14|-|TRBD1|TRBV28|TRBJ2-1
TGTGCCAGCCTCCGGGACAGGAATTACAATGAGCAGTTCTTC
CASLRDRNYNEQFF
>16|-|TRBD1|TRBV6-6|TRBJ1-6
TGTGCCAGCAGTTACCCCCAGGGGGCCCTGAATTCACCCCTCCACTTT
CASSYPQGALNSPLHF
>15|-|-|TRBV27|TRBJ2-5
TGTGCCAGCAGCCCCCTCCCTGGGTACCAAGAGACCCAGTACTTC
CASSPLPGYQETQYF
>13|-|TRBD1|TRBV28|TRBJ1-2
TGTGCCAGCAGCCAGGACAGGGGGCGTGGCTACACCTTC
CASSQDRGRGYTF
>13|-|-|TRBV5-6|TRBJ2-7
TGTGCCAGCAGCACCACAGGGTACTACGAGCAGTACTTC
CASSTTGYYEQYF
>16|-|-|TRBV5-1|TRBJ1-4
TGCGCCAGCAGCTTGGGATCGGGGGGAGGTAATGAAAAACTGTTTTTT
CASSLGSGGGNEKLFF
>15|-|TRBD2|TRBV5-1|TRBJ2-7
TGCGCCAGCAGCCCCCTAGCGGGAGATCCCCACGAGCAGTACTTC
CASSPLAGDPHEQYF
>16|once|-|TRBV5-4|TRBJ2-7
TGTGCCAGCAGCTTGGCGGGAGCGCTTCGTAACCACGAGCAGTACTTC
CASSLAGALRNHEQYF
>14|-|-|TRBV7-9|TRBJ1-3
TGTGCCAGCAGCTTCCAGGCGCCTGGAAACACCATATATTTT
CASSFQAPGNTIYF
>15|once|TRBD2|TRBV6-1|TRBJ2-7
TGTGCCAGCAGTGGAGGGACTAGCGGGACCTACGAGCAGTACTTC
CASSGGTSGTYEQYF
>15|-|-|TRBV5-4|TRBJ2-4
TGTGCCAGCAGCGGGGACCTACATCCTCAAAACATTCAGTACTTC
CASSGDLHPQNIQYF
>13|few|-|TRBV5-1|TRBJ2-7
TGCGCCAGCAGCAAGGGACAACCCGAGGAGCAGTACTTC
CASSKGQPEEQYF
>16|-|TRBD2|TRBV4-1|TRBJ2-7
TGCGCCAGCAGCCAAGTAAGAGCGGGAGTTCTCTACGAGCAGTACTTC
CASSQVRAGVLYEQYF
>16|-|-|TRBV2|TRBJ2-7
TGTGCCAGCAGTGAAAAGGGAGGGGGGGCCCCCTACGAGCAGTACTTC
CASSEKGGGAPYEQYF
>13|-|-|TRBV28|TRBJ2-5
TGTGCCAGCAGTTTAGGCGGGCAAGAGACCCAGTACTTC
CASSLGGQETQYF
>15|-|TRBD1|TRBV28|TRBJ1-5
TGTGCCAGCAGCCCGACAGGGGGCGACAATCAGCCCCAGCATTTT
CASSPTGGDNQPQHF
>13|-|-|TRBV28|TRBJ2-7
TGTGCCAGCAGAAAACAGGGTCCACACGGGCAGTACTTC
CASRKQGPHGQYF
>17|-|-|TRBV11-2|TRBJ1-6
TGTGCCAGCAGCTTAGCGCATCAACCCATCTATAATTCACCCCTCCACTTT
CASSLAHQPIYNSPLHF